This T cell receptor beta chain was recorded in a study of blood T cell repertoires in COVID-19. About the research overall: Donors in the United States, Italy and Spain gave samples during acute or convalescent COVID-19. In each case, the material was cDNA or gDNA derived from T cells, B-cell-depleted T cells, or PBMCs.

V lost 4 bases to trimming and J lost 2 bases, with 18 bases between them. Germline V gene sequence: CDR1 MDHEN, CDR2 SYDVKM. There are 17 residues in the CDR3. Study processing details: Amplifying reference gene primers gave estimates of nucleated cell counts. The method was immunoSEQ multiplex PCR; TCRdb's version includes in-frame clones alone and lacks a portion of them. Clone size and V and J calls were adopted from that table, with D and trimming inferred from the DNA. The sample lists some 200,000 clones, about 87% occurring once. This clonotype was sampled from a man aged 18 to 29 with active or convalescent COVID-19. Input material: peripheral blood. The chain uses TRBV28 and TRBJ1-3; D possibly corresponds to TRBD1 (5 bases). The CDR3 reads CASSSSWGDSAGNTIYF. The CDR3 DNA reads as TGTGCCAGCAGTTCCTCTTGGGGGGACTCTGCTGGAAACACCATATATTTT.